One sample yielded the 16 T cell receptor beta chains listed below, sequenced in a study of shared clonotypes between healthy human individuals (TCRdb year 2020). Library preparation used the immunoSEQ multiplex PCR assay. This immuneACCESS table, as held by TCRdb, lists in-frame sequences with V and J called but not all clones. Of the missing ones, under half trace to an unresolved V gene in checked studies; the others have no known cause. In all, the sample holds millions of clones, and 85% to 95% of those were seen once. The ten largest clones take up around 0.15% of the sample. Source material: naive CD4+ T cells sorted from blood. What the cell subset or site label conveys for this sample: CD45RA+ positively selected. These receptor sequences come from a man in his late teens or twenties in good health.

The chain is built from TRBV21-1 and TRBJ1-1; TRBD1 is the table's D call, not checked against the DNA. TRBV21-1 is a pseudogene. This CDR3 has 15 amino acids. CDR3 region: CASSKDRGLNTEAFF. As DNA, the CDR3 is TGTGCCAGCAGCAAGGACAGGGGGTTGAACACTGAAGCTTTCTTT.

The chain employs TRBV29-1 and TRBJ2-1, with TRBD1 matching 7 bases. CDR1 is SQVTM and CDR2 is ANQGSEA in the germline V gene. V gave up 6 bases and J gave up 9 bases; unmatched junction bases: 11. CDR3 length: 13 amino acids. The CDR3 region is CSVQDRLGGEQFF. CDR3 coding DNA: TGCAGCGTACAGGACAGGTTGGGTGGTGAGCAGTTCTTC.

This chain uses TRBV5-4 with TRBJ1-4; maybe TRBD1 (5 bases). Germline CDR1 SGHNT, CDR2 YYREEE (reference sequence). The CDR3 is 14 amino acids. V was clipped by 5 bases and J by 7 bases, with 15 bases between them. The CDR3 spells CASRVGLTGEKLFF. The CDR3 DNA sequence: TGTGCCAGCAGGGTGGGGCTAACAGGTGAAAAACTGTTTTTT.

V gene TRBV19 combines with J gene TRBJ1-6, with 9 bases that match TRBD1. V shed 9 bases and J 7 bases; nucleotides not matched to a gene: 7. Germline CDR1 LNHDA, CDR2 SQIVND (reference sequence). This CDR3 is built from 14 residues. This CDR3 reads CASGPGQGNSPLHF. The CDR3 region has the DNA TGTGCCAGCGGCCCGGGACAGGGCAATTCACCCCTCCACTTT.

The J gene is TRBJ2-7, the V gene TRBV6-5; weak D call: TRBD2 (5 bases). The CDR3 extends over 14 amino acids. CDR1 MNHEY and CDR2 SVGAGI come from the germline V gene. V was pared by 7 bases and J by 2 bases, with 15 bases between. The CDR3 DNA reads as TGTGCCAGCACCGCGGACTCGGTAGCCTACGAGCAGTACTTC. It translates to CASTADSVAYEQYF.

The V and J genes are TRBV6-1 and TRBJ1-5, with 9 bases fitting TRBD1. Germline CDR1 is MNHNS and CDR2 is SASEGT. J lost 11 bases, V lost 3 bases, and 11 bases had no gene match. The CDR3 length is 15 residues. DNA for the CDR3: TGTGCCAGCAGTGATGAGTGGACAGGGGCTCCCACCCAGCATTTT. It encodes CASSDEWTGAPTQHF.

The V and J genes are TRBV30 and TRBJ2-3; D is possibly TRBD1 or TRBD2 (5 bases each). The CDR3 has 17 residues. The germline gives CDR1 GTSNPN, CDR2 SVGIG (reference sequence). V gave up 4 bases and J gave up 1 base, with 21 bases separating them. CDR3: CAWIPPGTPRGTDTQYF. Here the CDR3 DNA reads TGTGCCTGGATACCCCCGGGGACCCCTAGAGGCACAGATACGCAGTATTTT.

The chain links TRBV4-3 to TRBJ1-5; D remains unclear. Germline V gene data show CDR1 as LGHNA and CDR2 as YSLEER. Deletions cut 3 bases from V and 2 bases from J, with 8 bases between. The CDR3 loop spans 14 amino acids. CDR3 nucleotides: TGCGCCAGCAGCCAGACGGAGGGCAATCAGCCCCAGCATTTT. Protein sequence: CASSQTEGNQPQHF.

Details on this clone: Different DNA sequences within this sample yield the same CDR3. This chain joins TRBV20-1 and TRBJ1-3; D is undetermined. The CDR3 is 11 residues long. The germline V gene has CDR1 DFQATT and CDR2 SNEGSKA (reference sequence). Trimming took off 6 bases at V and 4 bases at J, with 7 bases between the two ends. The CDR3 nucleotides read TGCAGTGCGCCTCTGGGAAACACCATATATTTT. Its protein is CSAPLGNTIYF.

V is TRBV6-1 and J is TRBJ1-4, with unresolved D. The CDR3 is made up of 14 amino acids. Germline loops: CDR1 MNHNS, CDR2 SASEGT. V shed 6 bases and J shed 5 bases, with 13 bases lying between them. CDR3 nucleotide sequence: TGTGCCAGCAGCCCCCGGTGGGTGAATGAAAAACTGTTTTTT. It translates to CASSPRWVNEKLFF.

A note on this clone: The sample contains more than one DNA sequence encoding this CDR3. The chain links TRBV11-2 to TRBJ1-2; D remains unclear. The CDR3 is 11 amino acids. The ends were cut back, 1 base at V and 4 bases at J, with 1 base in the middle. Germline CDR1 is SGHAT and CDR2 is FQNNGV. CDR3 region: CASSLGYGYTF. Written as DNA, the CDR3 is TGTGCCAGCAGCTTAGGCTATGGCTACACCTTC.

This chain uses TRBV9 with TRBJ1-3; maybe TRBD1 (5 bases). Trimming stripped 0 bases from V and 3 bases from J, with 10 bases between. Germline V gene lookup returns CDR1 SGDLS and CDR2 YYNGEE. CDR3 length equals 15 residues. As DNA, the CDR3 is TGTGCCAGCAGCGTAGATGGGACGGATGGAAACACCATATATTTT. Its translation is CASSVDGTDGNTIYF.

The count of this clone is one. This chain links TRBV15 with TRBJ1-6; 7 nucleotides agree with TRBD1. CDR3 length: 14 residues. Trimming cost V 6 bases and J 4 bases; bases outside gene matches: 3. The V gene's germline CDR1 is LNHNV and CDR2 YYDKDF (reference sequence). This CDR3 is CATRVQGYNSPLHF. The DNA for the CDR3 is TGTGCCACCAGAGTACAGGGGTATAATTCACCCCTCCACTTT.

This clone occurred once. The rearrangement links TRBV15 to TRBJ2-7; 7 nucleotides line up with TRBD2. Germline CDR1 and CDR2: LNHNV and YYDKDF (reference sequence). The length of the CDR3 is 13 residues. The trim removed 3 bases at V and 5 bases at J, leaving 4 bases unmatched. The CDR3 loop reads CATSSGREHEQYF. CDR3 coding DNA: TGTGCCACCAGCAGTGGGAGGGAGCACGAGCAGTACTTC.

The sample holds one count of this clone. V gene TRBV7-2 combines with J gene TRBJ2-3, with D uncertain. V shed 7 bases and J shed 8 bases, with 10 bases lying between them. Germline values: CDR1 SGHTA, CDR2 FQGNSA. The CDR3 runs 11 residues. The DNA of the CDR3 is TGTGCCAGCACCGAGATGAGTACGCAGTATTTT. As protein: CASTEMSTQYF.

The V gene is TRBV5-8, the J gene TRBJ2-5, with TRBD2 matching 12 bases. The germline V gene has CDR1 SGHTS and CDR2 YDEGEE. The V gene end was trimmed by 4 bases and the J gene end by 1 base; junction bases not matched to a gene: 14. CDR3 size: 19 residues. CDR3 region: CASSPGDRLAGVGQETQYF. CDR3 nucleotide sequence: TGTGCCAGCAGCCCCGGGGACAGACTAGCGGGGGTTGGCCAAGAGACCCAGTACTTC.